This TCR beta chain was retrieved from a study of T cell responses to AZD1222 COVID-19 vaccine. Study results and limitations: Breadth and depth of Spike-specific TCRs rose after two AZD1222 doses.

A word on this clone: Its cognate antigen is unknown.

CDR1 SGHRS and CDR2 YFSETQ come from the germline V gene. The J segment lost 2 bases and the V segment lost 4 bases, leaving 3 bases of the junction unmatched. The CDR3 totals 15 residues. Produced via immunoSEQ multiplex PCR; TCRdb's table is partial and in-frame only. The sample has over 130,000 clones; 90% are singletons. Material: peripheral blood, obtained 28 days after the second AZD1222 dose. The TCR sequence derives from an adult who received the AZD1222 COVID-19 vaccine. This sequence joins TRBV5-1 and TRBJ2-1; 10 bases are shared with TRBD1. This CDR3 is CASSPGQGAYNEQFF. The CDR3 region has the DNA TGCGCCAGCAGCCCCGGACAGGGGGCCTACAATGAGCAGTTCTTC.